These 9 T cell receptor beta chains came from one sample sequenced in a study of spatial heterogeneity in lung cancer. TCRdb independently ran MiXCR on the 5' RACE reads; one entry per CDR3 protein. The data contain approximately 25,000 distinct CDR3 sequences, about 3.5% of them seen just once; the ten biggest clones take up around 26%. Time point in this sample: sample taken at primary tumor resection. Extraction of whole RNA from tumor, nontumor lung or frozen PBMC preceded unsorted sequencing. The sample in question was PBMCs, obtained at surgery. The receptors here all came from a female donor with early-stage non-small cell lung cancer.

This clonotype was counted many times. This chain joins TRBV5-1 and TRBJ2-3, with TRBD2 as a possible D gene (6 bases). This CDR3 region has 17 residues. Per germline, CDR1 SGHRS and CDR2 YFSETQ. The germline V and J ends were trimmed by 4 bases and 0 bases, with 18 bases remaining between them. The CDR3 here is CASSKPSSATSTDTQYF. Here the CDR3 DNA reads TGCGCCAGCAGCAAGCCCTCTAGCGCAACTAGCACAGATACGCAGTATTTT. The full variable domain, rest sourced from reference TRBV5-1 and TRBJ2-3, is KAGVTQTPRYLIKTRGQQVTLSCSPISGHRSVSWYQQTPGQGLQFLFEYFSETQRNKGNFPGRFSGRQFSNSRSEMNVSTLELGDSALYLCASSKPSSATSTDTQYFGPGTRLTVL.

This clonotype was counted at least ten times. The chain recombines TRBV7-8 with TRBJ2-7, with D perhaps TRBD1 (5 bases). The V end lost 9 bases, the J end lost 2 bases, and 17 bases lay between the germline ends. This CDR3 spans 14 amino acids. From germline, CDR1 is SGHVS and CDR2 FQNEAQ. The CDR3 here is CASIQGTRPYEQYF. CDR3 DNA sequence: TGTGCCAGTATCCAGGGAACCCGTCCCTACGAGCAGTACTTC.

In this sample, this clonotype turned up many times. J is TRBJ1-1 and V is TRBV30; the D is unclear. CDR3 length equals 12 residues. Trimming shortened V by 5 bases and J by 0 bases, and 7 bases separated the two germline ends. Per the germline V gene, CDR1 is GTSNPN and CDR2 is SVGIG (reference sequence). The CDR3 protein is CAWSGMNTEAFF. CDR3 DNA: TGTGCCTGGTCAGGTATGAACACTGAAGCTTTCTTT.

This clonotype was seen ten or more times. The chain employs TRBV5-8 and TRBJ2-1; 9 bases map to TRBD1. The CDR3 covers 15 residues. V shed 2 bases and J 6 bases; nucleotides not matched to a gene: 6. CDR1 is SGHTS and CDR2 is YDEGEE in the germline V gene. CDR3 in DNA: TGTGCCAGCAGCTTCCGGGACAGGGCTGGCAATGAGCAGTTCTTC. Translating gives CASSFRDRAGNEQFF.

The rearrangement joins TRBV5-1 to TRBJ1-2; no clear D gene. Germline V gene lookup returns CDR1 SGHRS and CDR2 YFSETQ. This CDR3 region has 14 residues. V gave up 4 bases and J gave up 0 bases, with 10 bases separating them. CDR3 sequence (DNA): TGCGCCAGCAGCCAGGACGGTTCTAACTATGGCTACACCTTC. This gives the protein CASSQDGSNYGYTF.

Many counts were recorded for this clonotype. V and J are TRBV12-3 or TRBV12-4 and TRBJ2-3; no clear D. There are 13 residues in the CDR3. Between the trimmed V and J ends, which lost 7 bases and 1 base, there was a span of 9 bases. This CDR3 reads CASTTMGTDTQYF. CDR3 sequence (DNA): TGTGCCAGCACCACGATGGGCACAGATACGCAGTATTTT.

This clonotype is medium-sized. J is TRBJ2-7 and V is TRBV10-3, with 8 bases aligning to TRBD1. After removal of 0 bases from V and 1 base from J, the junction contained 8 bases not matched to a gene. The CDR3 extends over 17 amino acids. Germline CDR1 reads ENHRY; CDR2 reads SYGVKD. CDR3 DNA: TGTGCCATCAGTGAGTCACGGACAGGGAGTCTATCCTACGAGCAGTACTTC. The encoded protein is CAISESRTGSLSYEQYF.

This clonotype was counted at least ten times. The CDR3 is CASSEISITGELFF. The CDR3 DNA is TGTGCCAGCAGTGAGATCTCTATCACCGGGGAGCTGTTTTTT. The rearrangement uses TRBV2 and TRBJ2-2, with no clear D. This CDR3 comprises 14 residues. V was clipped by 3 bases and J by 4 bases, with 9 bases between them. Germline V gene data show CDR1 as SNHLY and CDR2 as FYNNEI.

This clonotype occurred many times. The V and J genes are TRBV29-1 and TRBJ2-1; no firm D call. CDR1 SQVTM and CDR2 ANQGSEA come from the germline V gene. Trimming removed 4 bases at V and 7 bases at J, with 11 bases between. There are 12 residues in the CDR3. The CDR3 loop reads CSVGRVGNEQFF. The CDR3 DNA reads as TGCAGCGTTGGACGGGTGGGAAATGAGCAGTTCTTC.